These 4 T cell receptor beta chains share one sample of origin, sequenced in a study of blood T cell repertoires in COVID-19. Libraries were prepared by immunoSEQ multiplex PCR; TCRdb keeps only in-frame clonotypes and omits some of them. This sample has a few hundred thousand clones, with roughly 90% found just once. Input material: PBMCs or T cells enriched from blood (not recorded which). The receptors shown here come from a woman aged 18-35 years with acute COVID-19.

The V call is TRBV12-5, the J call TRBJ1-6; TRBD1 matches 8 bases. This CDR3 has 16 residues. Germline lookup yields CDR1 LGHNT and CDR2 FRNRAP. V lost 4 bases and J lost 8; bases outside the gene matches: 10. The CDR3 loop is CASGSRTGYTDSPLHF. CDR3 coding DNA: TGTGCTAGTGGTTCTCGGACAGGGTATACGGATTCACCCCTCCACTTT.

The rearrangement uses TRBV18 and TRBJ2-7, with 10 nucleotides matching TRBD1. The V gene's germline CDR1 is KGHSH and CDR2 LQKENI. After removal of 0 bases from V and 2 bases from J, the junction contained 1 base not matched to a gene. The CDR3 runs to 15 residues. CDR3 nucleotides: TGTGCCAGCTCACCACCCGGACAGGGGGCCTACGAGCAGTACTTC. This encodes CASSPPGQGAYEQYF.

CDR3 in amino acids: CASSIFGSSYNEQFF. The CDR3, as DNA: TGTGCCAGTAGTATATTTGGTAGCTCCTACAATGAGCAGTTCTTC. The chain is built from TRBV19 and TRBJ2-1, with D unresolved. The CDR3 is 15 amino acids. V lost 2 bases and J lost 0, with 8 bases in between. The germline V gene encodes CDR1 LNHDA and CDR2 SQIVND (reference sequence).

The chain is built from TRBV11-2 and TRBJ2-7, with no clear D. This CDR3 is 12 amino acids long. CDR1 and CDR2 (germline): SGHAT, FQNNGV. Trimming left V 3 bases short and J 3 bases short, with 6 bases between. The CDR3 is CASSFGFYEQYF. Written as DNA, the CDR3 is TGTGCCAGCAGCTTCGGTTTCTACGAGCAGTACTTC.